The next 6 T cell receptor beta chains were all read from a single sample in a study of identical twins. TCRdb reprocessed the 5' RACE reads with MiXCR, giving one entry per CDR3 protein. The sample yields more than 1.5 million distinct CDR3 sequences, less than 40% seen once. The specimen sequenced was cord blood. Receptors were obtained from a newborn girl in good health.

This clonotype was counted between two and nine times. The chain has TRBV18 and TRBJ2-1, with D perhaps TRBD1 (6 bases). The germline V and J ends were trimmed by 3 bases and 5 bases, with 11 bases remaining between them. CDR3 length: 14 residues. The V gene's germline CDR1 is KGHSH and CDR2 LQKENI. CDR3 in amino acids: CASSPQRGNNEQFF. CDR3 bases: TGTGCCAGCTCACCCCAGAGGGGGAACAATGAGCAGTTCTTC.

This chain uses TRBV10-3 with TRBJ1-5; maybe TRBD1 (5 bases). V was clipped by 4 bases and J by 6 bases, with 10 bases between them. The CDR3 runs 13 residues. Germline V CDR1 and CDR2: ENHRY, SYGVKD. In nucleotides, the CDR3 is TGTGCCATCAGTGCCACGGGGGTTCAGCCCCAGCATTTT. It specifies CAISATGVQPQHF.

The genes are TRBV12-3 or TRBV12-4 and TRBJ1-6; TRBD1 agrees at 10 bases. There are 16 residues in the CDR3. J was trimmed by 5 bases and V by 6 bases; bases with no gene match: 7. As DNA, the CDR3 is TGTGCCAGCAGAAAAAGACAGGGGGCAAATAATTCACCCCTCCACTTT. It codes for CASRKRQGANNSPLHF.

The CDR3 DNA is TGCAGCGTTGAATCGGGACAGGGCATCCGGACTAATGAAAAACTGTTTTTT. It specifies CSVESGQGIRTNEKLFF. The rearrangement links TRBV29-1 to TRBJ1-4; 9 nucleotides line up with TRBD1. The J segment lost 2 bases and the V segment lost 2 bases, leaving 9 bases of the junction unmatched. The length of the CDR3 is 17 residues. The V gene's germline CDR1 is SQVTM and CDR2 ANQGSEA.

CDR3 protein: CASSYSGGISTDTQYF. The CDR3 nucleotides are TGCGCCAGCAGTTACAGCGGGGGGATATCCACAGATACGCAGTATTTT. This chain connects TRBV10-1 to TRBJ2-3; 9 bases map to TRBD2. Germline assignment: CDR1 WNHNN and CDR2 SYGVQD (reference sequence). V shed 5 bases and J 2 bases; nucleotides not matched to a gene: 8. This CDR3 is built from 16 residues.

V gene TRBV6-5 combines with J gene TRBJ2-1, with TRBD2 matching over 9 bases. CDR3 length equals 15 residues. V shed 7 bases, J shed 6 bases, and the junction held 10 bases outside the gene matches. Germline V lookup: CDR1 MNHEY, CDR2 SVGAGI. As DNA, the CDR3 is TGTGCCAGCACCCTATATAGCGGGAGTGGCAATGAGCAGTTCTTC. Its protein product is CASTLYSGSGNEQFF.